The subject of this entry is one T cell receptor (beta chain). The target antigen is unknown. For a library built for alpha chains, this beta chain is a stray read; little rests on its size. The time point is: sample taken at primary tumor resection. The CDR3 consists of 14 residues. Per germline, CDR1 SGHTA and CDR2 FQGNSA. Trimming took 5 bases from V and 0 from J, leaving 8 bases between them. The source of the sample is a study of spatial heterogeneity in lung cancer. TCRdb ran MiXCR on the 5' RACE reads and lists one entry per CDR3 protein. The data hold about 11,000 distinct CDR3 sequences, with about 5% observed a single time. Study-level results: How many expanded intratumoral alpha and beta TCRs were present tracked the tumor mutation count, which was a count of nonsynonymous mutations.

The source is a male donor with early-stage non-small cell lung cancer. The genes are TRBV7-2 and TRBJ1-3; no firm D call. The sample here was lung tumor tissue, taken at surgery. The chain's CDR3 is CASSNGISGNTIYF. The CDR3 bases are TGTGCCAGCAGCAACGGAATCTCTGGAAACACCATATATTTT.